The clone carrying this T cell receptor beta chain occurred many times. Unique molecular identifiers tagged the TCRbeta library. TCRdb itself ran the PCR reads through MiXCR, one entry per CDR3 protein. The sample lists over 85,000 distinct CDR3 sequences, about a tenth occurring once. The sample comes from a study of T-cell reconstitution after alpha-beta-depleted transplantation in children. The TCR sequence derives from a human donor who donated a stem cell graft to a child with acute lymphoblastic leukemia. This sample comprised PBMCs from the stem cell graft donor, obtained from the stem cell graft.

The CDR3 nucleotides are TGTGCCAGCAGCAAGACTACAGGGCCCCTAACCTACGAGCAGTACTTC. It yields the protein CASSKTTGPLTYEQYF. The rearrangement uses TRBV7-2 and TRBJ2-7; maybe TRBD1 (6 bases). Germline V lookup: CDR1 SGHTA, CDR2 FQGNSA. CDR3 size: 16 residues. V was cut by 5 bases and J by 2 bases, with 19 bases left in between. Complete variable domain (other parts from reference TRBV7-2 and TRBJ2-7): GAGVSQSPSNKVTEKGKDVELRCDPISGHTALYWYRQSLGQGLEFLIYFQGNSAPDKSGLPSDRFSAERTGGSVSTLTIQRTQQEDSAVYLCASSKTTGPLTYEQYFGPGTRLTVT.